The 24 T cell receptor beta chains in this list originate from one sample, sequenced in a study of cytomegalovirus exposure and HLA in healthy donors. PCR employed 60 Vbeta and 13 Jbeta primers. Here immunoSEQ multiplex PCR was the method, and the copy in TCRdb shows in-frame clones only, minus some. Here the sample spans 100,000 or so clones, roughly 13% being singletons. Sample: PBMCs. The receptors here all came from a man in his forties or fifties in good health and CMV-seropositive.

This clone was detected only a few times. The chain is built from TRBV18 and TRBJ2-5, with TRBD1 identical over 9 bases. The germline gives CDR1 KGHSH, CDR2 LQKENI. V was clipped by 5 bases and J by 4 bases; unmatched bases: 5. CDR3 length: 14 amino acids. The CDR3 bases are TGTGCCAGCTCATTCGGGACAGGGAGAGAGACCCAGTACTTC. Protein: CASSFGTGRETQYF.

This clone was seen a few times. CDR3 protein: CASSEGRGGNQPQHF. In DNA, the CDR3 is TGTGCCAGCAGTGAAGGGAGGGGAGGCAATCAGCCCCAGCATTTT. The chain has TRBV6-1 and TRBJ1-5, with D possibly TRBD1 on 5 matching bases. The CDR3 length is 15 residues. Germline V gene data show CDR1 as MNHNS and CDR2 as SASEGT. Trimming took 1 base from V and 2 from J, leaving 9 bases between them.

V usage is TRBV6-6 and J usage is TRBJ2-5; 7 bases are a match to TRBD2. Trimming removed 5 bases from V and 7 bases from J; junction bases left unmatched: 10. The CDR3 spans 14 residues. The germline V gene has CDR1 MNHNY and CDR2 SVGAGI (reference sequence). CDR3 in DNA: TGTGCCAGCAGTCGGTTTCGGGGGGAGAGGACCCAGTACTTC. It codes for CASSRFRGERTQYF.

In this sample, this clone turned up a few times. The gene calls are TRBV18 and TRBJ2-2; a possible D gene is TRBD1 (5 bases). The CDR3 is made up of 16 amino acids. Trimming removed 3 bases from V and 2 bases from J, with 13 bases in between. Germline assignment: CDR1 KGHSH and CDR2 LQKENI. Here the CDR3 reads CASSPGRTINTGELFF. The DNA of the CDR3 is TGTGCCAGCTCACCCGGCAGGACAATAAACACCGGGGAGCTGTTTTTT.

This clone was observed a handful of times. The junction and the germline gene differ at one end; a read error may be behind it. This chain joins TRBV27 and TRBJ1-5; D gene uncertain. The germline gives CDR1 MNHEY, CDR2 SMNVEV (reference sequence). The CDR3 totals 14 residues. The CDR3 nucleotides read TGTGCCAGCAGTTTAAGTAGCCCGGATCAGCCCCAGAATTTT. It codes for CASSLSSPDQPQNF.

This chain uses TRBV5-1 with TRBJ1-1; unclear D gene. CDR3 size: 15 residues. V gave up 1 base and J gave up 2 bases, with 12 bases separating them. Per the germline V gene, CDR1 is SGHRS and CDR2 is YFSETQ. This CDR3 reads CASSLTTNRNTEAFF. DNA of the CDR3: TGCGCCAGCAGCTTGACTACAAACCGTAACACTGAAGCTTTCTTT.

This clone occurred a few times. This chain joins TRBV11-2 and TRBJ2-3; 7 positions agree with TRBD2. This CDR3 spans 15 amino acids. V dropped 0 bases and J dropped 7; count of bases not matched to a gene: 7. In germline, CDR1 is SGHAT, CDR2 FQNNGV. The CDR3, as DNA: TGTGCCAGCAGCTTAGATCGGGCGGGAGCCTATACGCAGTATTTT. Protein sequence: CASSLDRAGAYTQYF.

The J gene is TRBJ2-2, the V gene TRBV10-3, with 7 bases aligning to TRBD2. The germline V gene encodes CDR1 ENHRY and CDR2 SYGVKD. Germline trimming cut 6 bases from V and 2 bases from J; bases unmatched to any gene: 3. The CDR3 has 14 amino acids. The CDR3 DNA is TGTGCCATCAGGGCAGCGGGAAACACCGGGGAGCTGTTTTTT. It yields the protein CAIRAAGNTGELFF.

The chain uses TRBV6-5 and TRBJ1-1; perhaps TRBD1 as D (6 bases). In germline, CDR1 is MNHEY, CDR2 SVGAGI. Deletions cut 3 bases from V and 1 base from J, with 15 bases between. The length of the CDR3 is 16 residues. The CDR3 region is CASSYRRGSPNTEAFF. The CDR3 DNA reads as TGTGCCAGCAGTTATCGTAGGGGGTCCCCGAACACTGAAGCTTTCTTT.

The J gene is TRBJ2-6, the V gene TRBV10-3; TRBD1 matches at 8 bases. The germline gives CDR1 ENHRY, CDR2 SYGVKD. Unmatched junction bases numbered 4, after V lost 0 bases and J lost 0 bases. The CDR3 extends over 18 amino acids. Here the CDR3 DNA reads TGTGCCATCAGTGAGTCAGGACAGGGCCTCTCTGGGGCCAACGTCCTGACTTTC. Translating it yields CAISESGQGLSGANVLTF.

This clone was counted a few times. The chain recombines TRBV30 with TRBJ1-2; TRBD1 agrees at 11 bases. V was pared by 2 bases and J by 7 bases, with 3 bases of the junction left unmatched. The CDR3 runs to 13 residues. The V gene's germline CDR1 is GTSNPN and CDR2 SVGIG (reference sequence). The CDR3: CAWSRDRGGGYTF. The CDR3 DNA sequence: TGTGCCTGGAGTCGGGACAGGGGGGGTGGCTACACCTTC.

The genes are TRBV28 and TRBJ1-3; D unresolved. V lost 3 bases and J lost 0, with 9 bases in between. The CDR3 is 15 amino acids. Germline assignment: CDR1 MDHEN and CDR2 SYDVKM. CDR3 sequence reads: CASSFGHISGNTIYF. In DNA form, the CDR3 reads TGTGCCAGCAGTTTTGGGCATATCTCTGGAAACACCATATATTTT.

The genes are TRBV2 and TRBJ1-5; 8 nucleotides agree with TRBD1. Germline-derived CDR1 and CDR2 are SNHLY and FYNNEI. V lost 11 bases, J lost 0 bases, and 9 bases stayed unmatched. The CDR3 is 15 amino acids. CDR3 in amino acids: CACQRQGYSNQPQHF. The DNA of the CDR3 is TGTGCCTGCCAACGACAGGGGTATAGCAATCAGCCCCAGCATTTT.

This clone has just a few counts. The V gene is TRBV7-9, the J gene TRBJ2-3; TRBD2 agrees at 7 bases. Trimming removed 4 bases from V and 2 bases from J; junction bases left unmatched: 3. This CDR3 contains 14 residues. Germline values: CDR1 SEHNR, CDR2 FQNEAQ (reference sequence). The CDR3 protein is CASSSSGNTDTQYF. DNA of the CDR3: TGTGCCAGCAGCTCTAGCGGAAACACAGATACGCAGTATTTT.

The V gene is TRBV29-1, the J gene TRBJ1-1, with a possible D match to TRBD1 (5 bases). V was trimmed by 6 bases and J by 3 bases, leaving 8 bases between them. In germline, CDR1 is SQVTM, CDR2 ANQGSEA. This CDR3 is built from 11 residues. As DNA, the CDR3 is TGCAGCGTACAGGACCACACTGAAGCTTTCTTT. The encoded protein is CSVQDHTEAFF.

This clone turned up a few times. The germline gene is not matched at one end of the junction; a read error may be the cause. This rearrangement joins TRBV7-7 to TRBJ1-1, with 10 bases lining up with TRBD1. Germline CDR1 and CDR2: SSHAT and FNYEAQ (reference sequence). The CDR3 runs 13 residues. The CDR3 here is CASSAGQGAEAFF. The CDR3 nucleotides read TGTGCTAGCAGCGCAGGACAGGGGGCTGAAGCTTTCTTT.

The sample holds many counts of this clone. V and J are TRBV10-3 and TRBJ2-2, with 11 bases fitting TRBD1. With V trimmed by 9 bases and J by 3 bases, 6 bases remained unmatched. This CDR3 comprises 15 residues. Germline CDR1 is ENHRY and CDR2 is SYGVKD. The CDR3 nucleotides are TGTGCCATTATGGACAGGGGGCGAGACACCGGGGAGCTGTTTTTT. Translation gives CAIMDRGRDTGELFF.

V gene TRBV7-3 combines with J gene TRBJ1-1; 9 bases fit TRBD1. Germline-derived CDR1 and CDR2 are SGHTA and FQGTGA. V was clipped by 4 bases and J by 2 bases; unmatched bases: 5. There are 15 residues in the CDR3. CDR3 DNA sequence: TGTGCCAGCAGCTCGACAGGGGGTAGTAACACTGAAGCTTTCTTT. This translates into CASSSTGGSNTEAFF.

This clone showed up just a few times. V is TRBV5-1 and J is TRBJ2-6; D uncertain. Germline CDR1 SGHRS, CDR2 YFSETQ. This CDR3 spans 14 amino acids. The ends were cut back, 0 bases at V and 3 bases at J, with 4 bases in the middle. The CDR3 DNA sequence: TGCGCCAGCAGCTTGGCAGGTGGGGCCAACGTCCTGACTTTC. It specifies CASSLAGGANVLTF.

In nucleotides, the CDR3 is TGTGCCAGTAGTATATTGGGGGGACGAACAGATACGCAGTATTTT. It specifies CASSILGGRTDTQYF. The V and J genes are TRBV19 and TRBJ2-3; D perhaps matches TRBD2 (6 bases). This CDR3 comprises 15 residues. Looked up from germline, CDR1 is LNHDA and CDR2 is SQIVND (reference sequence). The V gene lost 2 bases and the J gene lost 3 bases, with 12 bases spanning the gap.

The genes are TRBV7-8 and TRBJ1-2; D not certain. V dropped 2 bases and J dropped 4 bases, with 11 bases sitting between them. Per germline, CDR1 SGHVS and CDR2 FQNEAQ. The CDR3 has 14 residues. The CDR3 sequence is CASSLREAFYGYTF. Here the CDR3 DNA reads TGTGCCAGCAGCTTACGGGAAGCCTTCTATGGCTACACCTTC.

The table lists this clone with a few counts. V and J are TRBV27 and TRBJ1-1; D perhaps matches TRBD1 (5 bases). Per germline, CDR1 MNHEY and CDR2 SMNVEV (reference sequence). V was clipped by 3 bases and J by 3 bases, with 14 bases between them. The CDR3 runs to 15 residues. CDR3 region: CASSFRIQGHTEAFF. DNA of the CDR3: TGTGCCAGCAGTTTTCGGATCCAGGGCCACACTGAAGCTTTCTTT.

This clone occurred a few times. The chain combines TRBV4-3 with TRBJ2-7; 8 positions match TRBD2. Unmatched junction bases numbered 1, after V lost 6 bases and J lost 0 bases. This CDR3 comprises 13 residues. The germline gives CDR1 LGHNA, CDR2 YSLEER. In nucleotides, the CDR3 is TGCGCCAGCAGTCTAGCGGGCTCCTACGAGCAGTACTTC. Residues: CASSLAGSYEQYF.

This chain joins TRBV28 and TRBJ2-7, with D perhaps matching TRBD2 (5 bases). Germline V gene data show CDR1 as MDHEN and CDR2 as SYDVKM. The CDR3 spans 16 residues. V was cut by 2 bases and J by 6 bases, with 20 bases left in between. Written as DNA, the CDR3 is TGTGCCAGCAGTTTAGGGTGGCCGGTGGGGAGAGGCGAGCAGTACTTC. As protein: CASSLGWPVGRGEQYF.